The 23 T cell receptor beta chains in this list originate from one sample, sequenced in a study of shared clonotypes between healthy human individuals. The repertoire was sequenced with immunoSEQ multiplex PCR; TCRdb's copy has only in-frame clones and lacks some. The table records 2 million to 3 million clones, under 95% of them present only once. Sequencing was carried out using naive CD4+ T cells from PBMCs. Regarding subset: CD45RA+ positively selected. These receptors were collected from a young man in good health. Some clones in this sample may be carry-over from other donors' samples.

Regarding this clone: Other nucleotide sequences in the sample specify the same CDR3. The chain uses TRBV5-1 and TRBJ2-5, with TRBD1 as a possible D gene (5 bases). Germline V gene lookup returns CDR1 SGHRS and CDR2 YFSETQ. V lost 0 bases to trimming and J lost 4 bases, with 7 bases between them. CDR3 length: 13 residues. For the CDR3, the DNA is TGCGCCAGCAGCTTGGGAACAGGAGAGACCCAGTACTTC. It yields the protein CASSLGTGETQYF.

The chain couples TRBV19 to TRBJ1-1; D not certain. Trimming pared 8 bases from V and 4 bases from J, leaving 14 bases between. The germline V gene encodes CDR1 LNHDA and CDR2 SQIVND (reference sequence). The CDR3 contains 13 residues. CDR3 residues: CASGVAVSTEAFF. The CDR3 DNA reads TGTGCCAGTGGGGTGGCCGTTAGCACTGAAGCTTTCTTT.

The chain employs TRBV14 and TRBJ1-2; unclear D gene. The length of the CDR3 is 15 residues. Germline values: CDR1 SGHDN, CDR2 FVKESK. Trimming cost V 2 bases and J 4 bases, with 14 bases left between them. The CDR3 is CASSQLRGVLYGYTF. CDR3 nucleotide sequence: TGTGCCAGCAGCCAACTCCGTGGGGTCCTCTATGGCTACACCTTC.

The rearrangement uses TRBV5-4 and TRBJ2-5, with D possibly being TRBD1 (5 bases). Trimming removed 0 bases from V and 1 base from J, with 10 bases in between. CDR1 SGHNT and CDR2 YYREEE come from the germline V gene (reference sequence). This CDR3 contains 15 residues. The CDR3 nucleotides read TGTGCCAGCAGCTTGGCCTGGCAGGGCCAAGAGACCCAGTACTTC. Translated, it gives CASSLAWQGQETQYF.

The chain links TRBV7-2 to TRBJ1-2, with a weak D call TRBD1 (6 bases). The CDR3 is made up of 14 amino acids. V lost 3 bases, J lost 8 bases, and 16 bases lay in between. Germline CDR1 reads SGHTA; CDR2 reads FQGNSA. The CDR3 nucleotides are TGTGCCAGCAGCTTGAGGGGGGATAATAGCGGCTACACCTTC. Residues: CASSLRGDNSGYTF.

The chain employs TRBV10-3 and TRBJ1-2, with 8 positions matching TRBD1. The CDR3 totals 12 residues. Germline lookup yields CDR1 ENHRY and CDR2 SYGVKD. V was pared by 6 bases and J by 7 bases, with 4 bases of the junction left unmatched. The chain's CDR3 is CAISAGQGGYTF. The CDR3 DNA follows: TGTGCCATCAGCGCCGGACAGGGTGGCTACACCTTC.

CDR3 in DNA: TGTGCCAGCAGGCAAAGTACCGGGACTAGCGGGAGGCACAATGAGCAGTTCTTC. Translated: CASRQSTGTSGRHNEQFF. The J gene is TRBJ2-1, the V gene TRBV7-2, with 15 bases identical to TRBD2. J lost 5 bases, V lost 6 bases, and 11 bases had no gene match. This CDR3 contains 18 residues. Per the germline V gene, CDR1 is SGHTA and CDR2 is FQGNSA.

A word on this clone: This specimen includes other DNA sequences encoding the same CDR3. The rearrangement links TRBV7-3 to TRBJ2-7; D remains unclear. The CDR3 consists of 14 residues. Germline assignment: CDR1 SGHTA and CDR2 FQGTGA. V lost 2 bases to trimming and J lost 0 bases, with 8 bases between them. The CDR3 sequence: CASSLLGGSYEQYF. Here the CDR3 DNA reads TGTGCCAGCAGCTTACTCGGCGGCTCCTACGAGCAGTACTTC.

This clone occurred once. The chain links TRBV28 to TRBJ1-5, with D hard to call. This CDR3 is 19 amino acids long. Germline V gene lookup returns CDR1 MDHEN and CDR2 SYDVKM. V lost 5 bases, J lost 0 bases, and 23 bases lay in between. CDR3 nucleotides: TGTGCCAGCAGTCTCCCAATCCCCCGGGCAGTGTATAGCAATCAGCCCCAGCATTTT. It translates to CASSLPIPRAVYSNQPQHF.

This clone was found once. The gene calls are TRBV18 and TRBJ2-3; maybe TRBD1 (6 bases). Germline V lookup: CDR1 KGHSH, CDR2 LQKENI. The CDR3 consists of 19 residues. The V end lost 4 bases, the J end lost 4 bases, and 27 bases lay between the germline ends. The chain's CDR3 is CASSQFTGPSGTRADTQYF. Here the CDR3 DNA reads TGTGCCAGCTCACAGTTCACAGGGCCCTCCGGCACGAGGGCAGATACGCAGTATTTT.

J is TRBJ1-4 and V is TRBV5-1; the D gene is possibly TRBD1 (5 bases). The length of the CDR3 is 15 residues. Per germline, CDR1 SGHRS and CDR2 YFSETQ. V lost 4 bases and J 5 bases, leaving 15 bases between the germline ends. The CDR3 coding sequence is TGCGCCAGCAGCCTAGCAAACAGGTTGAATGAAAAACTGTTTTTT. Translating it yields CASSLANRLNEKLFF.

J is TRBJ2-3 and V is TRBV5-1, with 9 bases identical to TRBD2. The V gene end was trimmed by 1 base and the J gene end by 4 bases; junction bases not matched to a gene: 7. CDR1 is SGHRS and CDR2 is YFSETQ in the germline V gene. The CDR3 length is 16 residues. This CDR3 is CASSLRLAGRADTQYF. The CDR3 coding sequence is TGCGCCAGCAGCTTGAGGCTAGCGGGAAGAGCAGATACGCAGTATTTT.

This clone was counted only a few times. V is TRBV9 and J is TRBJ1-4; D is perhaps TRBD1 (5 bases). V was shortened by 4 bases and J by 4 bases, with 14 bases between the two germline ends. The CDR3 has 15 residues. Germline V gene lookup returns CDR1 SGDLS and CDR2 YYNGEE. In DNA form, the CDR3 reads TGTGCCAGCAGCCTCAGTACAGGAAGTAATGAAAAACTGTTTTTT. Amino acids: CASSLSTGSNEKLFF.

Worth noting for this clone: Other DNA sequences in the sample encode the same CDR3. The chain couples TRBV20-1 to TRBJ2-5; TRBD2 is a possible D gene (6 bases). The CDR3 totals 11 residues. CDR1 is DFQATT and CDR2 is SNEGSKA in the germline V gene (reference sequence). Trimming removed 3 bases at V and 4 bases at J, with 6 bases between. CDR3 protein: CSASGGETQYF. The CDR3 nucleotides read TGCAGTGCTAGCGGGGGAGAGACCCAGTACTTC.

A word on this clone: The sample has other DNA sequences that encode this CDR3 too. This rearrangement joins TRBV4-3 to TRBJ2-2; D is ambiguous. Trimming left V 1 base short and J 0 bases short, with 6 bases between. The CDR3 has 15 amino acids. CDR1 and CDR2 (germline): LGHNA, YSLEER. CDR3 loop: CASSQGGANTGELFF. CDR3 coding DNA: TGCGCCAGCAGCCAAGGAGGTGCGAACACCGGGGAGCTGTTTTTT.

The chain recombines TRBV27 with TRBJ2-7; 7 bases agree with TRBD1. CDR3 length equals 14 residues. The germline CDR1 and CDR2 sequences are MNHEY and SMNVEV (reference sequence). After removal of 5 bases from V and 2 bases from J, the junction contained 6 bases not matched to a gene. CDR3 residues: CASSARTGPYEQYF. CDR3 bases: TGTGCCAGCAGTGCCAGGACAGGTCCCTACGAGCAGTACTTC.

This clone was observed a single time. V usage is TRBV6-5 and J usage is TRBJ2-7; 9 bases agree with TRBD1. Germline lookup yields CDR1 MNHEY and CDR2 SVGAGI. The CDR3 loop spans 13 amino acids. The V gene end was trimmed by 6 bases and the J gene end by 5 bases; junction bases not matched to a gene: 5. The CDR3 loop is CASSQDRGHEQYF. Written as DNA, the CDR3 is TGTGCCAGCAGCCAGGACAGGGGCCACGAGCAGTACTTC.

The chain combines TRBV6-4 with TRBJ2-4; D gene ambiguous. CDR3 size: 14 residues. Germline V CDR1 and CDR2: MRHNA, SNTAGT. The ends were cut back, 1 base at V and 9 bases at J, with 13 bases in the middle. The CDR3: CASSDFSAPGIQYF. The CDR3 DNA reads TGTGCCAGCAGTGACTTCTCGGCACCGGGCATTCAGTACTTC.

The rearrangement links TRBV30 to TRBJ2-7; 15 bases fit TRBD2. Trimming took 3 bases from V and 7 from J; bases not matched to a gene: 4. The CDR3 is made up of 14 amino acids. Germline V gene sequence: CDR1 GTSNPN, CDR2 SVGIG (reference sequence). The DNA for the CDR3 is TGTGCCTGGAGGGGACTAGCGGGAGGCCGAGAGCAGTACTTC. It codes for CAWRGLAGGREQYF.

The chain combines TRBV5-6 with TRBJ2-7; D is unresolved. Germline CDR1 SGHDT, CDR2 YYEEEE. The V end was cut by 4 bases, the J end by 3 bases, with 11 bases between. The CDR3 length is 13 residues. The CDR3 spells CASSMTPNYEQYF. The CDR3 DNA reads TGTGCCAGCAGCATGACGCCCAACTACGAGCAGTACTTC.

The chain carries TRBV28 and TRBJ2-1, with D perhaps TRBD2 (5 bases). Germline V lookup: CDR1 MDHEN, CDR2 SYDVKM. This CDR3 is 17 amino acids long. Trimming removed 1 base at V and 2 bases at J, with 15 bases between. CDR3 sequence (DNA): TGTGCCAGCAGTTTATCTGGACTGGGCAGACCCTACAATGAGCAGTTCTTC. This encodes CASSLSGLGRPYNEQFF.

The CDR3 is CASSNGRYSNQPQHF. CDR3 DNA sequence: TGTGCCAGTAGTAATGGCAGGTATAGCAATCAGCCCCAGCATTTT. J is TRBJ1-5 and V is TRBV19; no reliable D call. The CDR3 has 15 amino acids. Germline V gives CDR1 LNHDA, CDR2 SQIVND (reference sequence). V was pared by 4 bases and J by 0 bases, with 10 bases between.

The J gene is TRBJ2-1, the V gene TRBV30, with 11 bases matching TRBD2. With 3 bases clipped from V and 7 bases from J, the junction kept 8 bases outside the gene matches. Germline V gene data show CDR1 as GTSNPN and CDR2 as SVGIG (reference sequence). The CDR3 spans 15 residues. CDR3 protein: CAWSRLAGRSNEQFF. DNA of the CDR3: TGTGCCTGGAGCCGACTAGCGGGAAGATCAAATGAGCAGTTCTTC.